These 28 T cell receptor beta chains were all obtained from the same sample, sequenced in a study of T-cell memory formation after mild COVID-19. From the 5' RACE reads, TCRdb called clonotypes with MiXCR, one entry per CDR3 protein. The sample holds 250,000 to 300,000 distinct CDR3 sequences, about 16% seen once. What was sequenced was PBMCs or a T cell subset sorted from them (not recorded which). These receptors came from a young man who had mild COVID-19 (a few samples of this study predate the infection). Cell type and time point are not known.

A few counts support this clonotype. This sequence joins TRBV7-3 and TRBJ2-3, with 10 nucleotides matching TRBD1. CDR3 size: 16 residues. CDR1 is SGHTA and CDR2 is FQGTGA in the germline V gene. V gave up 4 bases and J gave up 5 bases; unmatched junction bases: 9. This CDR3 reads CASSSSQTGGRDTQYF. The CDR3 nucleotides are TGTGCCAGCAGCTCCTCCCAGACAGGGGGCAGAGATACGCAGTATTTT. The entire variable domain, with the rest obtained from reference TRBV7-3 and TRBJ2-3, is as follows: GAGVSQTPSNKVTEKGKYVELRCDPISGHTALYWYRQSLGQGPEFLIYFQGTGAADDSGLPNDRFFAVRPEGSVSTLKIQRTERGDSAVYLCASSSSQTGGRDTQYFGPGTRLTVL.

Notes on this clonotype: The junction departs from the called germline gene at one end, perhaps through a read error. The CDR3 DNA reads TGCGTCAGCAGCTTGGCGGGGGACCTGGGAAACATTCAGTACTTC. Amino acids: CVSSLAGDLGNIQYF. This chain connects TRBV5-1 to TRBJ2-4, with 7 bases identical to TRBD2. Germline lookup yields CDR1 SGHRS and CDR2 YFSETQ. The CDR3 has 15 amino acids.

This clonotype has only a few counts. CDR3 protein: CASGLLPTEVTQYF. The CDR3 DNA follows: TGTGCTAGTGGTTTGCTACCCACGGAGGTGACCCAGTACTTC. This chain uses TRBV12-5 with TRBJ2-5, with D possibly being TRBD2 (5 bases). V lost 2 bases and J 7 bases, leaving 14 bases between the germline ends. The CDR3 runs 14 residues. Germline V gives CDR1 LGHNT, CDR2 FRNRAP.

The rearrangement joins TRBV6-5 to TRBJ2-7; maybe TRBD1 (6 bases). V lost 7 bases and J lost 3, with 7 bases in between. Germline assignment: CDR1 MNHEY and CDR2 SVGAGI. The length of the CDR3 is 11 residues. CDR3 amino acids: CASKGGYEQYF. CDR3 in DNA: TGTGCCAGCAAAGGGGGCTACGAGCAGTACTTC.

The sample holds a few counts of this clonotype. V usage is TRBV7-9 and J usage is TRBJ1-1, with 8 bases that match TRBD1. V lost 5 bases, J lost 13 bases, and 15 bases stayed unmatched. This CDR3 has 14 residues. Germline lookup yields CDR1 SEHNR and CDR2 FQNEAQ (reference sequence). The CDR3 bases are TGTGCCAGCAGCCCCAAGGACAGGGAGGTTGAGCTTTTCTTT. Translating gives CASSPKDREVELFF.

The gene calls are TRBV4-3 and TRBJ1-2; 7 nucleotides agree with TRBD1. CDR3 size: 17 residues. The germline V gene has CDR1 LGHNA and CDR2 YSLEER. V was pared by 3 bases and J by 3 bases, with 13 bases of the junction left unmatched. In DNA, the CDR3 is TGCGCCAGCAGCCACCCTTTAAGAGGGGGCCCGCACTATGGCTACACCTTC. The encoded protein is CASSHPLRGGPHYGYTF.

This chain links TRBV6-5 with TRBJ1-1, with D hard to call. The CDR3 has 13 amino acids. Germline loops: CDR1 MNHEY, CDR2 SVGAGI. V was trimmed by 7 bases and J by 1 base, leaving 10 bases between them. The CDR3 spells CASNTRGNTEAFF. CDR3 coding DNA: TGTGCCAGCAACACGCGGGGGAACACTGAAGCTTTCTTT.

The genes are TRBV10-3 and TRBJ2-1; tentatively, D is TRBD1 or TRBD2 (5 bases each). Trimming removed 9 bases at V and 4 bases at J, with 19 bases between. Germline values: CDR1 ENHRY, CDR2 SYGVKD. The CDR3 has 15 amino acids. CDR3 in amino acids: CAIGPGWGKYNEQFF. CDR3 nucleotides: TGTGCCATTGGCCCCGGGTGGGGGAAATACAATGAGCAGTTCTTC.

CDR3: CASSFGDRGILDEQFF. As DNA, the CDR3 is TGTGCCAGCAGCTTCGGGGACAGGGGAATTTTGGATGAGCAGTTCTTC. This rearrangement joins TRBV5-5 to TRBJ2-1; 10 positions agree with TRBD1. Losses at the gene ends were 2 bases for V and 8 bases for J; bases not matched to a gene: 10. The CDR3 has 16 amino acids. Germline V gene data show CDR1 as SGHKS and CDR2 as YYEKEE (reference sequence).

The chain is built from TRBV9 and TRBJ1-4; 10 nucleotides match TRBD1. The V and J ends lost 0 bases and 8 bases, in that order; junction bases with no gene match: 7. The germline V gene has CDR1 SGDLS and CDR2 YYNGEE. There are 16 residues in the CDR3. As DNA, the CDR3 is TGTGCCAGCAGCGTAGGGCCCGGGACAGGGGACGAAAAACTGTTTTTT. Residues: CASSVGPGTGDEKLFF.

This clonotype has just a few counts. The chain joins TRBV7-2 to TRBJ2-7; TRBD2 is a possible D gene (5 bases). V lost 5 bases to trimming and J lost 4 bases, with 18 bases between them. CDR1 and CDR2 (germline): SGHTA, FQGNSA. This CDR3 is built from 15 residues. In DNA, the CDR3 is TGTGCCAGCAGCCCACAAATCGGGAAGTCATACGAGCAGTACGTC. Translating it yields CASSPQIGKSYEQYV.

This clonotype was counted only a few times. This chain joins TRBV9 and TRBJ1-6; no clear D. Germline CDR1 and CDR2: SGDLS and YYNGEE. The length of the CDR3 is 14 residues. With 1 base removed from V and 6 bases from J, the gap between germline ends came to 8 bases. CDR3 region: CASSVLVRNSPLHF. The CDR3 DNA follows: TGTGCCAGCAGCGTATTGGTGCGTAATTCACCCCTCCACTTT.

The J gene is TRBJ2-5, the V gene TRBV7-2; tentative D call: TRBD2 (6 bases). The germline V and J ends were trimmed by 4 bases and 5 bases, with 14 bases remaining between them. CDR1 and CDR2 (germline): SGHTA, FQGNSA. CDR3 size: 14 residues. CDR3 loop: CASSYNAGKETQYF. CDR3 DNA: TGTGCCAGCAGCTATAACGCGGGGAAGGAGACCCAGTACTTC.

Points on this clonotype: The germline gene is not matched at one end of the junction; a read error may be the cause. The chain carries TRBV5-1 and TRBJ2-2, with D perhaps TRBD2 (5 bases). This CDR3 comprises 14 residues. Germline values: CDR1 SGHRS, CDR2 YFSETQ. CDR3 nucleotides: TGCGCCAGCCAACCAACTACGAACACCGGGGAGCTGGTTTTT. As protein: CASQPTTNTGELVF.

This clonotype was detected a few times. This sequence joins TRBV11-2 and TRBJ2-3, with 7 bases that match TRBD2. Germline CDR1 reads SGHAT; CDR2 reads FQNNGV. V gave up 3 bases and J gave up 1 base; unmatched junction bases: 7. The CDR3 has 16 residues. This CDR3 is CASSFGGGIGTDTQYF. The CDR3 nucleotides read TGTGCCAGCAGCTTTGGGGGGGGAATCGGCACAGATACGCAGTATTTT.

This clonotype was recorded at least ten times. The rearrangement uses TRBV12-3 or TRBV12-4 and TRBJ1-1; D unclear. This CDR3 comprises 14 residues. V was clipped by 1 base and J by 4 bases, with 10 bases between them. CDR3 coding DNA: TGTGCCAGCAGTTTAGATCGCGGGAGCACTGAAGCTTTCTTT. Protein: CASSLDRGSTEAFF.

The chain's CDR3 is CASSQGWDEAFF. The CDR3 DNA is TGTGCCAGCAGCCAAGGCTGGGATGAAGCTTTCTTT. The gene calls are TRBV5-4 and TRBJ1-1; D ambiguous. Trimming shortened V by 4 bases and J by 7 bases, and 11 bases separated the two germline ends. The germline CDR1 and CDR2 sequences are SGHNT and YYREEE (reference sequence). The CDR3 loop spans 12 amino acids. Using reference TRBV5-4 and TRBJ1-1 for the parts outside the CDR3, the full variable domain is ETGVTQSPTHLIKTRGQQVTLRCSSQSGHNTVSWYQQALGQGPQFIFQYYREEENGRGNFPPRFSGLQFPNYSSELNVNALELDDSALYLCASSQGWDEAFFGQGTRLTVV.

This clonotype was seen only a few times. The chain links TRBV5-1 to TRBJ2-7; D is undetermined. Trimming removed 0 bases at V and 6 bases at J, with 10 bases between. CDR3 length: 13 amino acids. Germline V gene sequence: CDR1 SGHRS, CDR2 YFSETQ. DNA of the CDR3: TGCGCCAGCAGCTTGGAGGCAGGCCTCGAGCAGTACTTC. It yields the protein CASSLEAGLEQYF. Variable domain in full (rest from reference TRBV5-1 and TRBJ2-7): KAGVTQTPRYLIKTRGQQVTLSCSPISGHRSVSWYQQTPGQGLQFLFEYFSETQRNKGNFPGRFSGRQFSNSRSEMNVSTLELGDSALYLCASSLEAGLEQYFGPGTRLTVT.

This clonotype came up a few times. CDR3 residues: CASSSAGLETQYF. As DNA, the CDR3 is TGTGCCAGCAGTTCTGCGGGGTTAGAGACCCAGTACTTC. This chain uses TRBV6-6 with TRBJ2-5, with D maybe TRBD2 (6 bases). Germline V gives CDR1 MNHNY, CDR2 SVGAGI (reference sequence). The CDR3 sequence is 13 residues long. With 4 bases removed from V and 4 bases from J, the gap between germline ends came to 10 bases.

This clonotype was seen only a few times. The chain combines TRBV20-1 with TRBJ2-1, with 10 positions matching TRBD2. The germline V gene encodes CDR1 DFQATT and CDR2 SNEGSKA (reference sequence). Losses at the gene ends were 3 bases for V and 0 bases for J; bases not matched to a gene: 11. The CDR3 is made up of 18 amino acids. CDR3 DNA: TGCAGTGCTAGCCTGCTAGCGGGGGACCTAAGCTCCTACAATGAGCAGTTCTTC. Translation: CSASLLAGDLSSYNEQFF.

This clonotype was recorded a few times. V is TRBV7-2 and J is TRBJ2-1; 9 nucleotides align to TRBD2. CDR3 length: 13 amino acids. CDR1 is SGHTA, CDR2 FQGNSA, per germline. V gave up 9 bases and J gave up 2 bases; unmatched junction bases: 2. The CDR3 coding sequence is TGTGCCAGTAGCGGGGGCCCCTACAATGAGCAGTTCTTC. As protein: CASSGGPYNEQFF.

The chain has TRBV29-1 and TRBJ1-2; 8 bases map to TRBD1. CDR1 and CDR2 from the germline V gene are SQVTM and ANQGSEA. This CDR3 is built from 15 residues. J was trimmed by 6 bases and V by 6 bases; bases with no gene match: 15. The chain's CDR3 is CSVGTPGQAIHGYTF. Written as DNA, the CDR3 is TGCAGCGTAGGAACCCCGGGACAGGCTATTCATGGCTACACCTTC.

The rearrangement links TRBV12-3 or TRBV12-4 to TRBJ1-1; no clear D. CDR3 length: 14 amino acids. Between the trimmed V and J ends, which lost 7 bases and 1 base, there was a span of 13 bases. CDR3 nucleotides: TGTGCCAGCACGAAACACAGCTCGAACACTGAAGCTTTCTTT. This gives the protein CASTKHSSNTEAFF.

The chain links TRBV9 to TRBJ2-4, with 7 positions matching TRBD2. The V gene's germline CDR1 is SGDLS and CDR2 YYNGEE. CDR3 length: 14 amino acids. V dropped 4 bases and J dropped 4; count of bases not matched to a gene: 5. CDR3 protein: CASSLGGGKNIQYF. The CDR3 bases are TGTGCCAGCAGCCTCGGCGGGGGTAAAAACATTCAGTACTTC.

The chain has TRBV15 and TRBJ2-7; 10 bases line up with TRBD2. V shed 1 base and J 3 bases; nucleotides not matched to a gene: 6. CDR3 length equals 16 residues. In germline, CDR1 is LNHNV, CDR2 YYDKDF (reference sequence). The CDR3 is CATSRGGAGGNYEQYV. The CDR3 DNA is TGTGCCACCAGCAGAGGTGGAGCGGGGGGGAACTACGAGCAGTACGTC.

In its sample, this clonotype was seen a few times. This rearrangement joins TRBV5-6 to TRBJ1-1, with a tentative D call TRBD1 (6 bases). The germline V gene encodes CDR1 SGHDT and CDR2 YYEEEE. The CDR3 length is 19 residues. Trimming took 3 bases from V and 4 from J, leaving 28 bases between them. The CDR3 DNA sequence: TGTGCCAGCAGCTCCCGGGGGGCAGGGGAATTTTTTCAACCCACTGAAGCTTTCTTT. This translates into CASSSRGAGEFFQPTEAFF.

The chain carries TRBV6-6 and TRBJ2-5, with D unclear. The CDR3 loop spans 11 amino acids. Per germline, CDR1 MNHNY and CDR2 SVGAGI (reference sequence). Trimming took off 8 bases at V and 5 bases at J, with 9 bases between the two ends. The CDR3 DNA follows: TGTGCCAGCGGCCCGTGGGAGACCCAGTACTTC. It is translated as CASGPWETQYF.

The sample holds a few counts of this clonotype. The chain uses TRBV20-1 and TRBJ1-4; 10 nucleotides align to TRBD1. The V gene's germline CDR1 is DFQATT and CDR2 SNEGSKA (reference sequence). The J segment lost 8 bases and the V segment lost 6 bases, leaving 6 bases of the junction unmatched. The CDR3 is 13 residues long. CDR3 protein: CSATRQGAEKLFF. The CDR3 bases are TGCAGTGCAACTAGACAGGGGGCGGAAAAACTGTTTTTT.